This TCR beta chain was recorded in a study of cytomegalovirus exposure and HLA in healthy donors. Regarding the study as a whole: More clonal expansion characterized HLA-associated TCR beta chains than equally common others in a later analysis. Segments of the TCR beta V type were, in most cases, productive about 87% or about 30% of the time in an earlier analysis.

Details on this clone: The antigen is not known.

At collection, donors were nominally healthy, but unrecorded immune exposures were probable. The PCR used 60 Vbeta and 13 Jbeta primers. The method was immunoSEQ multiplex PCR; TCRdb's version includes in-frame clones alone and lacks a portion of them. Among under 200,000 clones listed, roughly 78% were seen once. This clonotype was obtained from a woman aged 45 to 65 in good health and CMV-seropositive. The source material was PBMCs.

Here the CDR3 DNA reads TGTGCCAGCAGCTTAGTGTCTCGACAGGGCGAGACCCAGTACTTC. Its protein is CASSLVSRQGETQYF. This chain joins TRBV7-2 and TRBJ2-5; 7 bases match TRBD1. The CDR3 has 15 residues. Germline assignment: CDR1 SGHTA and CDR2 FQGNSA. The V gene end was trimmed by 1 base and the J gene end by 5 bases; junction bases not matched to a gene: 7.